This T cell receptor beta chain was observed in a study of T cells in Graves' hyperthyroidism and ophthalmopathy (dated by TCRdb to the late 2010s). Background for the entire study: Peripheral blood was collected at initial diagnosis, before any treatment. To identify TCR V-J signatures that set the groups apart, the researchers used a discovery cohort of about a hundred patients, made up of 43 with Graves' ophthalmopathy and 55 to 65 with stable Graves' hyperthyroidism. An independent validation cohort of about 19 hyperthyroidism patients and 15 or so patients who later progressed to ophthalmopathy tested prospective prediction of ophthalmopathy. The 100 discovery patients were randomly split 7:3 into training and test sets. In about 6 Graves' hyperthyroidism patients, the study also compared T-cell repertoires from thyroid tissue with T-cell repertoires from blood. Following sampling, methimazole starting at 30 mg daily was given to hyperthyroidism patients, and high-dose intravenous methylprednisolone was given to ophthalmopathy patients. The paper reports TCR Vbeta CDR3 sequencing of 135 peripheral blood samples: 40 to 45 ophthalmopathy, approximately 74 hyperthyroidism and around 17 progressor patients.

The TCR beta CDR3 regions were amplified from RNA transcripts. For the first round of RT-PCR on the TCR CDR3, the HTBI primer set was used together with the Qiagen OneStep RT-PCR kit. The libraries were constructed in a second round of multiplex PCR and then size-selected and purified. Libraries were sequenced paired-end with 100 bp reads on an Illumina HiSeq2000. The authors' pipeline ran thus. Raw data were processed with SOAPnuke, discarding reads with adapters, uncalled bases, mean Phred below 15, or no exact constant-primer or identifier match. High-quality paired reads were merged with COPE v1.2.5, and unique nucleotide sequences were defined as clonotypes. Clonotypes were aligned to IMGT TRBV, TRBD and TRBJ reference segments using MiTCR v1.1. The analysis included only V-J combinations with a frequency above 0.0001, which together covered around 99% of the repertoires. The TCS score was defined as the ratio of F50 (clonal expansion) to E x V (chaos), calculated using BLOSUM62-based TCRdist between CDR3 peptides within each V-J. Welch's t-statistics and random forest reduced roughly 540 V-J features to about 13, which were used in a naive Bayes classifier (R e1071). TCRdb's own reprocessing of the public reads used fastp at Q25 and MiXCR and kept productive beta chains. One record per CDR3 amino acid sequence lists the most common genes and DNA. The V and J calls shown here were made by TCRdb, not taken from the authors' results. The sample table contains some 720,000 distinct CDR3 sequences; only one count was recorded for around 15% of them. In total, the top ten clones hold 8.4% of the sample.

V is cut by 5 bases and J by 3 bases, and the space between the germline ends is 10 bases. The CDR3 runs 12 residues from the cysteine to the phenylalanine. Only the CDR3 DNA stays, 36 bases, in frame from base 1. Taken from the germline V gene (reference sequence), the CDR1 and CDR2 loops are DFQATT and SNEGSKA. General study outcomes and caveats: No statistical method was used to fix the sample size in advance, and group allocation was not hidden from the investigators. Ophthalmopathy was separated from stable hyperthyroidism by a 13 V-J signature model, with just over 85% sensitivity and roughly 84% specificity obtained in cross-validation and 80%/75% obtained in testing. Blood samples also contained most of the expanded thyroid clonotypes (frequency above 0.001), which suggests that blood repertoires may reflect thyroid immune responses. During validation, the model predicted progression to ophthalmopathy a median of about 6.5 months ahead of onset, with around 65% sensitivity and 72% to 85% specificity.

This clonotype occurred many times. The antigen this receptor binds is unknown. Base quality data are lacking; no much larger clone is found one base away. Graves' hyperthyroidism was defined as stable when no progression to ophthalmopathy occurred over 18 months of follow-up. Hyperthyroidism patients were newly diagnosed, with disease duration under 2 months, and aged 18 to 65 years. Patients with uncontrolled infections, other autoimmune diseases, pregnancy or lactation were excluded. Diagnoses were established on the basis of clinical symptoms, serum thyroxine and TRAb, thyroid ultrasound, and orbital computed tomography. Ficoll-Paque density gradient centrifugation was used to isolate PBMCs from around 10 ml of fresh peripheral blood. Total RNA was extracted using Trizol reagent, and RNA quality was assessed on an Agilent 2100 Bioanalyzer.

The sequencing sample was made of blood. This sequence uses TRBV20-1 and TRBJ1-1, with TRBD1 perhaps the D gene, on 5 matching bases. The TCR sequence derives from a young man with Graves' hyperthyroidism. This receptor has the CDR3 CSAEGQYTEAFF. The sequenced DNA: TGCAGTGCTGAGGGGCAGTACACTGAAGCTTTCTTT.